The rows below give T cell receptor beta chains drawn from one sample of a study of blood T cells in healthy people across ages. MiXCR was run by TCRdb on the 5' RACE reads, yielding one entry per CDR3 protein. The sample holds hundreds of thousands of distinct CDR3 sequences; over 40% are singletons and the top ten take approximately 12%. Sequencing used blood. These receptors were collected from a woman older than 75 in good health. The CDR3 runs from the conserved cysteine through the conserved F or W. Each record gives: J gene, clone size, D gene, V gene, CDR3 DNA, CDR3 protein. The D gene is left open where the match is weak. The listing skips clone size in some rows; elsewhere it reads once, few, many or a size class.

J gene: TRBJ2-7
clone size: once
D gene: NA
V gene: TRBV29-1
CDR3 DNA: TGCAGCGTTGAGGTCAGAACCTACGAGCAGTACTTC
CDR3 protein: CSVEVRTYEQYF

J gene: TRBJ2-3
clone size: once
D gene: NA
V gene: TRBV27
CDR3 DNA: TGTGCCAGCATTGGCAGGCTGGCCACAGATACGCAGTATTTT
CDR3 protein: CASIGRLATDTQYF

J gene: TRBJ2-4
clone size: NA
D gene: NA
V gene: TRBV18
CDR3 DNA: TGTGCCAGCGCACCGTCTGCCCAAAACATTCAGTACTTC
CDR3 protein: CASAPSAQNIQYF

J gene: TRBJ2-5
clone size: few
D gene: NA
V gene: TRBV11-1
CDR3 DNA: TGTGCCAGCAGCAGTCCACAGGGATCCCAAGAGACCCAGTACTTC
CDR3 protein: CASSSPQGSQETQYF

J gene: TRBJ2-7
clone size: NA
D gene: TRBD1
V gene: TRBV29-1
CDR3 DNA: TGCAGCGCGTCCCGGGACAGGGGATCCTCCTACGAGCAGTACTTC
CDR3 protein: CSASRDRGSSYEQYF

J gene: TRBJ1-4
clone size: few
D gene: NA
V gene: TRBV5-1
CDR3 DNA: TGCGCCAGCAGCCCTTTGACAACTCATGAAAAACTGTTTTTT
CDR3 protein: CASSPLTTHEKLFF

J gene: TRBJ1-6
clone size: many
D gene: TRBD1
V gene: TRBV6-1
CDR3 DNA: TGTGCCAGCAGCTCCGCCTGGGACAGGGGGCTTCTTCGTAATTCACCCCTCCACTTT
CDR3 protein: CASSSAWDRGLLRNSPLHF

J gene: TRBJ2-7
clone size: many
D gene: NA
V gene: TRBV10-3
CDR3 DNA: TGTGCCATCAGTGGGACAGCCGACTACGAGCAGTACTTC
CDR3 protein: CAISGTADYEQYF

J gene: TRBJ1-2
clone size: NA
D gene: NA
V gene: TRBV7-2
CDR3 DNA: TGTGCCAGCAGCTTAGTTGGTCGGACAAAAACTAACTATGGCTACACCTTC
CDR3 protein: CASSLVGRTKTNYGYTF

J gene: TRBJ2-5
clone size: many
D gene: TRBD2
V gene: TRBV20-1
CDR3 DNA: TGCAGTGCACTGGGGTTGACTAGCGGGGTCCAAGAGACCCAGTACTTC
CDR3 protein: CSALGLTSGVQETQYF

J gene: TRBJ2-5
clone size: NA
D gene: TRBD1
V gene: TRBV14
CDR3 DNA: TGTGCCAGCAGCCGGACTCAGGGGGCTAAGGAGACCCAGTACTTC
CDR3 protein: CASSRTQGAKETQYF

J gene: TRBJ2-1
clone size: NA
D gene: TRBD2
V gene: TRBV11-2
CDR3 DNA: TGTGCCAGCAGCTTATTCCCTAGCGGCACTGGACCCAAAATTAATGAGCAGTTCTTC
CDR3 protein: CASSLFPSGTGPKINEQFF

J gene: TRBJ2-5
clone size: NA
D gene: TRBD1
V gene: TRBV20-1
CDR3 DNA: TGCAGTGCTGGAGAGGGGACAGCTTCCCAAGAGACCCAGTACTTC
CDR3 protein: CSAGEGTASQETQYF

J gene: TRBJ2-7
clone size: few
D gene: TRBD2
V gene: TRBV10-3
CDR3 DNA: TGTGCCATCAGTAGAACCGGGACTAGTCGGGGGGACGAGCAGTACTTC
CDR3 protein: CAISRTGTSRGDEQYF

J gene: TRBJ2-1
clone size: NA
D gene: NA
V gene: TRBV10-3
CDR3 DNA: TGTGCCATCAGTGAGTCTGAACAGATCCTTAGGAATGAGCAGTTCTTC
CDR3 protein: CAISESEQILRNEQFF

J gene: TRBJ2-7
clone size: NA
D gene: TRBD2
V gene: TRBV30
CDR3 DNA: TGTGCCTGGAGTAAAGCGGGAGGGAATGAGCAGTACTTC
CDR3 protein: CAWSKAGGNEQYF

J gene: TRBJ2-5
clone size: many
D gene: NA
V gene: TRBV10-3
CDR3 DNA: TGTGCCATCACCCGGCAGAGCGGGGAGACCCAGTACTTC
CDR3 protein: CAITRQSGETQYF

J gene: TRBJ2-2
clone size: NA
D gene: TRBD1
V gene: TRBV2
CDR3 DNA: TGTGCCAGCAGTGAATCGAACAGGGGAACCGGGGAGCCGTTTTTT
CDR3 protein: CASSESNRGTGEPFF

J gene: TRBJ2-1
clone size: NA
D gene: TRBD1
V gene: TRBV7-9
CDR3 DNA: TGTGCCAGCAGCTTAGGGGCGACAGGGGCCAATGAGCAGTTCTTC
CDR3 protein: CASSLGATGANEQFF

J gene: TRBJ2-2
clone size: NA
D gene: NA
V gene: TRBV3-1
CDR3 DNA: TGTGCCAGCAGCCAAGATCGTAGCGGGAACACCGGGGAGCTGTTTTTT
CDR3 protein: CASSQDRSGNTGELFF

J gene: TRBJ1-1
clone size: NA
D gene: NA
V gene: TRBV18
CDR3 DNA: TGTGCCAGCTCACCACAGGAGGGGACGGGCACTGAAGCTTTCTTT
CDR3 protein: CASSPQEGTGTEAFF

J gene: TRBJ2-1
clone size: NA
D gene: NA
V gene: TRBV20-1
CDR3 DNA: TGCAGTTCTGGACCCAGGGCCTACAATGAGCAGTTCTTC
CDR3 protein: CSSGPRAYNEQFF

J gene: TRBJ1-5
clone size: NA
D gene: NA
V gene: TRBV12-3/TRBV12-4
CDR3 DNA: TGTGCCAGCAGCCCCAGTTTAGGCCATCAGCCCCAGCATTTT
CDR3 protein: CASSPSLGHQPQHF

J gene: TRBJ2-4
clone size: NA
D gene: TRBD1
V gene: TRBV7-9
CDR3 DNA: TGTGCCGGCAGCCCCCGGACAGGGACGGAAAACATTCAGTACTTC
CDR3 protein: CAGSPRTGTENIQYF

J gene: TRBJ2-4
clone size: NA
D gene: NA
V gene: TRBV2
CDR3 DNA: TGTGCCAGCAACGGGGGCGGCAACATTCAGTACTTC
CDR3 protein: CASNGGGNIQYF

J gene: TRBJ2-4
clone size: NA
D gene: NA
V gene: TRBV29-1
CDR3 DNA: TGCAGCGCCCCGGATCCCAGCCTAGCCAAAAACATTCAGTACTTC
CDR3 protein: CSAPDPSLAKNIQYF

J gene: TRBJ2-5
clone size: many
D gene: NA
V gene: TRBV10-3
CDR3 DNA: TGTGCCATCAGTGAGTCGAAGGAGACCCAGTACTTC
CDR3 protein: CAISESKETQYF

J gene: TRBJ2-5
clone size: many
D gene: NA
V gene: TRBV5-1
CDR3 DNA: TGCGCCAGCAGCTTGGCCAGCTCGGAAGAGACCCAGTACTTC
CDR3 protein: CASSLASSEETQYF

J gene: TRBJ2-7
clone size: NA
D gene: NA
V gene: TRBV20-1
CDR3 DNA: TGCAGTGCTAGAGATGAGGTAGCCCAACCCTACGAGCAGTACTTC
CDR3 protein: CSARDEVAQPYEQYF

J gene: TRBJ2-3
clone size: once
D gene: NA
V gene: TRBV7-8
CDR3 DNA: TGTGCCAGCGGAGTGGCAGATACGCAGTATTTT
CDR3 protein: CASGVADTQYF